Sequencing of this T cell receptor beta chain was carried out in a study of blood T cell repertoires in COVID-19. Study details: The United States, Italy and Spain supplied acute and convalescent COVID-19 samples. Sources were T cells, B-cell-depleted T cells, or PBMCs; the material itself was cDNA or gDNA.

Authors' data handling: Reference gene primer amplification in the assay estimated nucleated cell counts. The method was immunoSEQ multiplex PCR; TCRdb's version includes in-frame clones alone and lacks a portion of them. V and J calls and clone size are as listed in that table; D and trimming were resolved from the DNA. The profile shows 260,000 or so clones, over 75% of them singletons. CDR3 length equals 16 residues. Losses at the gene ends were 4 bases for V and 4 bases for J; bases not matched to a gene: 6. Germline V gene data show CDR1 as SGDLS and CDR2 as YYNGEE. The sequencing input was peripheral blood. The V call is TRBV9, the J call TRBJ2-2; the match to TRBD2 covers 11 bases. The receptor's source is a human donor in a cohort sampled during active COVID-19. CDR3 protein: CASSSYSGRGTGELFF. In DNA, the CDR3 is TGTGCCAGCAGCTCTTATAGCGGGAGGGGCACCGGGGAGCTGTTTTTT.